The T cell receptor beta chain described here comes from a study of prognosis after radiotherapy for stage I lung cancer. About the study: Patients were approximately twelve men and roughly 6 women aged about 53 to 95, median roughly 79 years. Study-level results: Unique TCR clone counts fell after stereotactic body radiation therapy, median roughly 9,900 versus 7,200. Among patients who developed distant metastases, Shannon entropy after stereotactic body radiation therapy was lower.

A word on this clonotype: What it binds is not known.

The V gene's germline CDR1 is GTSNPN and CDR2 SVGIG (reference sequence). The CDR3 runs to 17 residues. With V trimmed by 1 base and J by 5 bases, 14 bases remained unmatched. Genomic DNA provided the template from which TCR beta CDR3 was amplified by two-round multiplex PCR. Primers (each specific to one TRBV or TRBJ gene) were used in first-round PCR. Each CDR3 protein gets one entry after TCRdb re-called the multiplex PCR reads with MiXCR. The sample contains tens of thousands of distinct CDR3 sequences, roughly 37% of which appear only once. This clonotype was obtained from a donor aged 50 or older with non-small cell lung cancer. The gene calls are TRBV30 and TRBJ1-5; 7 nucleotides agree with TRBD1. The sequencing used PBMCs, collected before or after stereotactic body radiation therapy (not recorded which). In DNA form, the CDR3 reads TGTGCCTGGAGTGACCAACCTTACAGGGGAGAAGATCAGCCCCAGCATTTT. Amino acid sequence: CAWSDQPYRGEDQPQHF.